This T cell receptor beta chain stems from a study of beta chain features in type 1 diabetes. Findings of the study overall: TCRB CDR3 length was moderately but significantly reduced in all four CD4+ subsets of Type 1 diabetes patients. In type 1 diabetes patients, VDJ junctions had fewer insertions; deletions at these junctions were more frequent.

Germline V gene data show CDR1 as MNHEY and CDR2 as SMNVEV (reference sequence). The CDR3 runs 14 residues. V lost 6 bases to trimming and J lost 8 bases; unmatched junction nucleotides: 9. This clone occurred a few times. Its antigen is unidentified. cDNA synthesis used the whole RNA isolate, giving expressed TCRB sequences. Produced via immunoSEQ multiplex PCR; TCRdb's table is partial and in-frame only. Here the sample spans almost 350,000 clones, around 9.7% being singletons. This sequence originates from a man younger than 45 with type 1 diabetes. This rearrangement joins TRBV27 to TRBJ1-4; TRBD1 aligns across 7 bases. Material: central memory CD4+ T cells from blood. The CDR3 here is CASSRQGDSEKLFF. In DNA form, the CDR3 reads TGTGCCAGCAGCCGACAGGGTGATTCGGAAAAACTGTTTTTT. Complete variable domain (other parts from reference TRBV27 and TRBJ1-4): EAQVTQNPRYLITVTGKKLTVTCSQNMNHEYMSWYRQDPGLGLRQIYYSMNVEVTDKGDVPEGYKVSRKEKRNFPLILESPSPNQTSLYFCASSRQGDSEKLFFGSGTQLSVL.